A selection of T cell receptor beta chains follows, all from one sample in a study of OX40 agonist ivuxolimab in advanced cancers. Sequenced by immunoSEQ multiplex PCR; TCRdb stores in-frame clones only, minus some. The sample includes 60,000 to 70,000 clones, roughly 80% of them seen just once. The material was CD4+ or CD8+ T cells sorted from blood, obtained in a trial of the OX40 agonist ivuxolimab. The source is an adult with an advanced solid tumor such as melanoma, head and neck, liver or kidney cancer. Both conserved end residues are part of each CDR3. Fields, in order: D gene, clone size, V gene, J gene, CDR3 DNA, CDR3 protein. A D gene is named only where the DNA matches it firmly. Only some rows state a clone size, as once, few, many or a class for expanded clones.

TRBD1,.,TRBV5-1,TRBJ2-1,TGCGCCAGCAGCTTGGTGGTAGGGGGCTATGAGCAGTTCTTC,CASSLVVGGYEQFF
.,once,TRBV6-1,TRBJ2-2,TGTGCCAGCAGTGAAGCTGTTTGGGCAGCCCCGAACACCGGGGAGCTGTTTTTT,CASSEAVWAAPNTGELFF
.,.,TRBV11-1,TRBJ2-2,TGTGCCAGCAGGTCGGCTGCCGGGGAGCTGTTTTTT,CASRSAAGELFF
.,.,TRBV5-8,TRBJ1-5,TGTGCCAGCAGCTTGGGTCAGTCTCTTTATAGCAATCAGCCCCAGCATTTT,CASSLGQSLYSNQPQHF
.,once,TRBV6-6,TRBJ1-2,TGTGCCAGCAGGCCCCCCAGCCAGGGGAAGGACTACACCTTC,CASRPPSQGKDYTF
.,.,TRBV19,TRBJ1-1,TGTGCCAGTAGTATAGGCCAAACAGGGATAGGGAACACTGAAGCTTTCTTT,CASSIGQTGIGNTEAFF
.,once,TRBV19,TRBJ2-7,TGTGCCAGCAGTGCAGGCCACGAGCAGTACTTC,CASSAGHEQYF
TRBD1,.,TRBV19,TRBJ1-1,TGTGCCACCACCTCCCCATACACGACAGGGGAAGTGGGTGAAGCTTTCTTT,CATTSPYTTGEVGEAFF
TRBD2,.,TRBV30,TRBJ2-7,TGTGCCTGGAATCGCGGGAGATCCTACGAGCAGTACTTC,CAWNRGRSYEQYF
.,.,TRBV15,TRBJ2-2,TGTGCCACCAGCAGAGATGAACACAGTGGGGACACCGGGGAGCTGTTTTTT,CATSRDEHSGDTGELFF
TRBD1,.,TRBV2,TRBJ1-1,TGTGCCAGCAGTGCACGACAGGGACTGAACACTGAAGCTTTCTTT,CASSARQGLNTEAFF
TRBD2,.,TRBV19,TRBJ2-1,TGTGCCAGTAGGAAACTAGCGGGAGCAGGAGAGGGGGTCAATGAGCAGTTCTTC,CASRKLAGAGEGVNEQFF
.,.,TRBV20-1,TRBJ2-7,TGCAGTGCTAGTTGGGGTTACGAGCAGTACTTC,CSASWGYEQYF
.,.,TRBV7-9,TRBJ2-2,TGTGCCAGCAGCTCTAGCGGGGAGCTGTTTTTT,CASSSSGELFF
TRBD2,.,TRBV6-4,TRBJ2-5,TGTGCCAGCAAGGGGCGGGCGGGAGGACGAGAGACCCAGTACTTC,CASKGRAGGRETQYF
.,.,TRBV9,TRBJ2-5,TGTGCCAGCAGCGTAGGTAACCTGGGCGGGACCCAGTACTTC,CASSVGNLGGTQYF
.,.,TRBV27,TRBJ1-2,TGTGCCAGCAGTGCTCCTGAGGGGGGTTCTAACTATGGCTACACCTTC,CASSAPEGGSNYGYTF
.,once,TRBV27,TRBJ2-7,TGTGCCAGCAGGCCTTACTCCTACGAGCAGTACTTC,CASRPYSYEQYF
TRBD1,once,TRBV7-6,TRBJ2-7,TGTGCCAGCAGCGCGGGGACAGGGGCCGCCTACGAGCAGTACTTC,CASSAGTGAAYEQYF